Each of the 31 T cell receptor beta chains below was sequenced from the same sample in a study of shared clonotypes between healthy human individuals (dated by TCRdb to the early 2020s). Libraries were made using the immunoSEQ multiplex PCR assay. Sourced from immuneACCESS, this table was stored by TCRdb with only in-frame sequences that have V and J called. A share of the clones is absent; for the studies checked, an unresolved V gene accounts for under half, and the remainder has no known explanation. The sample has under 350,000 clones on record, over 75% of them singletons. The ten largest clones represent 15% to 20% of the sample. Sequencing was carried out using memory CD8+ T cells sorted from blood. This specimen's cell subset or site label, per the study, means: CD45RO+ cells pooled with CCR7-negative TemRA cells. Receptors originate from a man aged 18 to 29 in good health.

J is TRBJ2-3 and V is TRBV6-1; the D gene is possibly TRBD1 (5 bases). V was shortened by 4 bases and J by 1 base, with 12 bases between the two germline ends. CDR1 and CDR2 (germline): MNHNS, SASEGT. The CDR3 spans 15 residues. The CDR3 DNA is TGTGCCAGCAGTGTAGGGGCAGGCCGCACAGATACGCAGTATTTT. Its protein product is CASSVGAGRTDTQYF.

The gene calls are TRBV6-5 and TRBJ1-2, with D possibly matching TRBD1 (5 bases). V was pared by 5 bases and J by 6 bases, with 19 bases between. This CDR3 contains 15 residues. CDR1 is MNHEY and CDR2 is SVGAGI in the germline V gene. The chain's CDR3 is CASSTSGGSRNGYTF. CDR3 in DNA: TGTGCCAGCAGTACCTCCGGGGGAAGCAGGAATGGCTACACCTTC.

V gene TRBV10-1 combines with J gene TRBJ2-5, with D possibly being TRBD1 (6 bases). The CDR3 length is 16 residues. Trimming took off 2 bases at V and 1 base at J, with 14 bases between the two ends. Germline V gene lookup returns CDR1 WNHNN and CDR2 SYGVQD (reference sequence). CDR3 coding DNA: TGCGCCAGCAGTGAGGGTACAGGGAAATCCCAAGAGACCCAGTACTTC. Translating it yields CASSEGTGKSQETQYF.

V and J are TRBV11-2 and TRBJ2-7; D not resolved. CDR1 SGHAT and CDR2 FQNNGV come from the germline V gene. This CDR3 is 13 amino acids long. V was shortened by 4 bases and J by 6 bases, with 13 bases between the two germline ends. The CDR3: CASSYPPDVEQYF. CDR3 DNA: TGTGCCAGCAGCTACCCTCCGGATGTCGAGCAGTACTTC.

This sequence joins TRBV19 and TRBJ2-7; weak D call: TRBD1 (5 bases). This CDR3 region has 13 residues. Germline CDR1 LNHDA, CDR2 SQIVND (reference sequence). The ends were cut back, 5 bases at V and 2 bases at J, with 10 bases in the middle. The CDR3, as DNA: TGTGCCAGTAGTCTAGGACACACCTACGAGCAGTACTTC. Translating gives CASSLGHTYEQYF. The whole variable domain, filled in from reference TRBV19 and TRBJ2-7, reads DGGITQSPKYLFRKEGQNVTLSCEQNLNHDAMYWYRQDPGQGLRLIYYSQIVNDFQKGDIAEGYSVSREKKESFPLTVTSAQKNPTAFYLCASSLGHTYEQYFGPGTRLTVT.

The CDR3 reads CAWMGQPNTEAFF. In DNA, the CDR3 is TGTGCCTGGATGGGACAGCCGAACACTGAAGCTTTCTTT. The chain combines TRBV30 with TRBJ1-1; 7 bases fit TRBD1. The V and J ends lost 4 bases and 1 base, in that order; junction bases with no gene match: 3. This CDR3 is built from 13 residues. Germline CDR1 reads GTSNPN; CDR2 reads SVGIG (reference sequence).

V gene TRBV10-3 combines with J gene TRBJ2-2, with D maybe TRBD2 (6 bases). V lost 4 bases to trimming and J lost 0 bases, with 12 bases between them. The length of the CDR3 is 16 residues. Germline V gene data show CDR1 as ENHRY and CDR2 as SYGVKD. The CDR3, as DNA: TGTGCCATCAGTGTAGCGGAGGGCGCGAACACCGGGGAGCTGTTTTTT. It yields the protein CAISVAEGANTGELFF.

V is TRBV19 and J is TRBJ2-1; D is uncertain. Germline V gene sequence: CDR1 LNHDA, CDR2 SQIVND (reference sequence). This CDR3 has 14 amino acids. V was shortened by 1 base and J by 7 bases, with 11 bases between the two germline ends. The CDR3 region has the DNA TGTGCCAGTAGTATAGCTTTCACCCAGAATGAGCAGTTCTTC. Protein sequence: CASSIAFTQNEQFF.

This chain joins TRBV6-5 and TRBJ2-3; a weak D match, TRBD2 (6 bases). This CDR3 region has 10 residues. Germline values: CDR1 MNHEY, CDR2 SVGAGI. The CDR3 is CGGDPDTQYF. CDR3 sequence (DNA): TGTGGGGGGGACCCAGATACGCAGTATTTT.

V gene TRBV7-6 combines with J gene TRBJ2-5, with 12 bases fitting TRBD2. The germline CDR1 and CDR2 sequences are SGHVS and FNYEAQ. V lost 5 bases, J lost 5 bases, and 15 bases stayed unmatched. The CDR3 spans 18 residues. The CDR3 loop is CASSQHRGLAGSMETQYF. The CDR3 DNA is TGTGCCAGCAGCCAACACCGAGGACTAGCGGGGTCCATGGAGACCCAGTACTTC.

This chain connects TRBV11-3 to TRBJ2-3, with D maybe TRBD1 (6 bases). Germline CDR1 SGHNT, CDR2 YENEEA. The V end was cut by 5 bases, the J end by 0 bases, with 12 bases between. The CDR3 has 15 residues. CDR3 sequence reads: CASSAGTISTDTQYF. The CDR3 region has the DNA TGTGCCAGCAGCGCCGGGACAATTAGCACAGATACGCAGTATTTT.

The chain couples TRBV30 to TRBJ1-3; D call uncertain. The germline V and J ends were trimmed by 3 bases and 4 bases, with 13 bases remaining between them. Germline lookup yields CDR1 GTSNPN and CDR2 SVGIG (reference sequence). CDR3 size: 14 residues. As DNA, the CDR3 is TGTGCCTGGAGCCTCCCGCCTAGGGGAAACACCATATATTTT. It yields the protein CAWSLPPRGNTIYF.

This clone was counted once. The genes are TRBV6-5 and TRBJ1-1; unclear D gene. The germline V gene has CDR1 MNHEY and CDR2 SVGAGI. This CDR3 region has 13 residues. Trimming pared 4 bases from V and 6 bases from J, leaving 12 bases between. For the CDR3, the DNA is TGTGCCAGCAGTTTCGCTGACGGGGCTGAAGCTTTCTTT. It translates to CASSFADGAEAFF.

This clone was seen a few times. The same CDR3 can be traced to other DNA sequences in this sample. The J gene is TRBJ2-2, the V gene TRBV4-1; the D gene is possibly TRBD2 (5 bases). Trimming stripped 3 bases from V and 2 bases from J, with 10 bases between. Germline V CDR1 and CDR2: MGHRA, YSYEKL. CDR3 size: 15 residues. DNA for the CDR3: TGCGCCAGCAGCCACCGGACTCCTAACACCGGGGAGCTGTTTTTT. Translation: CASSHRTPNTGELFF.

The CDR3 DNA follows: TGCGCCAGCAGCCAAGATATCGGGGGAGGGATTCTAAACACCGGGGAGCTGTTTTTT. Encoded protein: CASSQDIGGGILNTGELFF. The chain carries TRBV4-3 and TRBJ2-2, with 7 bases matching TRBD2. The CDR3 is made up of 19 amino acids. V lost 0 bases to trimming and J lost 2 bases; unmatched junction nucleotides: 12. The V gene's germline CDR1 is LGHNA and CDR2 YSLEER.

There are many counts of this clone. This specimen includes other DNA sequences encoding the same CDR3. The chain carries TRBV10-3 and TRBJ1-1, with unresolved D. Germline V gives CDR1 ENHRY, CDR2 SYGVKD. CDR3 size: 11 residues. Trimming pared 6 bases from V and 1 base from J, leaving 3 bases between. Here the CDR3 DNA reads TGTGCCATCAGGACGAACACTGAAGCTTTCTTT. Translation: CAIRTNTEAFF.

This clone was recorded a few times. V gene TRBV4-1 combines with J gene TRBJ1-1, with TRBD1 matching over 10 bases. In germline, CDR1 is MGHRA, CDR2 YSYEKL. The V and J ends lost 4 bases and 1 base, in that order; junction bases with no gene match: 9. CDR3 length: 17 amino acids. DNA for the CDR3: TGCGCCAGCAGCCTGACAGGGGGCGATGTAGGGAACACTGAAGCTTTCTTT. Translating it yields CASSLTGGDVGNTEAFF.

This chain links TRBV5-1 with TRBJ2-2, with TRBD2 matching 13 bases. The CDR3 extends over 16 amino acids. The V and J ends lost 4 bases and 7 bases, in that order; junction bases with no gene match: 7. The germline V gene has CDR1 SGHRS and CDR2 YFSETQ. The CDR3 region is CASSRRTSGSIGELFF. The CDR3 DNA reads as TGCGCCAGCAGCCGACGGACTAGCGGGAGTATCGGGGAGCTGTTTTTT. Full variable domain (outside the CDR3, taken from reference TRBV5-1 and TRBJ2-2): KAGVTQTPRYLIKTRGQQVTLSCSPISGHRSVSWYQQTPGQGLQFLFEYFSETQRNKGNFPGRFSGRQFSNSRSEMNVSTLELGDSALYLCASSRRTSGSIGELFFGEGSRLTVL.

The CDR3 nucleotides read TGTGCCATCAGACCCGGGACTAGGGGGGAGACCCAGTACTTC. Its translation: CAIRPGTRGETQYF. V is TRBV10-3 and J is TRBJ2-5; 8 nucleotides match TRBD2. V trimming: 6 bases; J trimming: 5 bases; junction bases outside the gene matches: 8. Germline CDR1 and CDR2: ENHRY and SYGVKD. The CDR3 is 14 amino acids.

The chain recombines TRBV27 with TRBJ2-5; perhaps D is TRBD1 or TRBD2 (6 bases each). Germline CDR1 MNHEY, CDR2 SMNVEV (reference sequence). V lost 4 bases and J 4 bases, leaving 16 bases between the germline ends. This CDR3 spans 15 amino acids. The CDR3 region is CASSSYLGGSETQYF. As DNA, the CDR3 is TGTGCCAGCAGTTCATACCTCGGGGGCTCAGAGACCCAGTACTTC.

For this clone: The sample has other DNA sequences that encode this CDR3 too. This rearrangement joins TRBV6-4 to TRBJ2-2, with 9 nucleotides matching TRBD2. Looked up from germline, CDR1 is MRHNA and CDR2 is SNTAGT. Germline trimming cut 6 bases from V and 6 bases from J; bases unmatched to any gene: 11. CDR3 size: 16 residues. CDR3 in amino acids: CASRETGGGASGELFF. CDR3 in DNA: TGTGCCAGCAGGGAGACGGGCGGGGGGGCCTCCGGGGAGCTGTTTTTT.

The gene calls are TRBV11-2 and TRBJ1-1; D may be TRBD1 (5 bases). V dropped 1 base and J dropped 4 bases, with 7 bases sitting between them. CDR1 is SGHAT and CDR2 is FQNNGV in the germline V gene. The CDR3 is 13 residues long. CDR3: CASSLGQGTEAFF. Written as DNA, the CDR3 is TGTGCCAGCAGCTTAGGTCAGGGCACTGAAGCTTTCTTT.

The chain couples TRBV29-1 to TRBJ1-2, with D possibly matching TRBD1 (6 bases). Germline CDR1 and CDR2: SQVTM and ANQGSEA. The CDR3 is made up of 14 amino acids. With 0 bases removed from V and 4 bases from J, the gap between germline ends came to 12 bases. CDR3 sequence (DNA): TGCAGCGTTGAAGACCGGACAGATCCCTATGGCTACACCTTC. Translating gives CSVEDRTDPYGYTF.

V usage is TRBV5-1 and J usage is TRBJ2-2; no firm D call. Trimming took off 6 bases at V and 1 base at J, with 7 bases between the two ends. The CDR3 is 13 residues long. Germline CDR1 reads SGHRS; CDR2 reads YFSETQ. The chain's CDR3 is CASNPENTGELFF. The CDR3 nucleotides are TGCGCCAGCAACCCCGAGAACACCGGGGAGCTGTTTTTT.

V and J are TRBV15 and TRBJ2-2; 7 bases map to TRBD2. V was clipped by 1 base and J by 1 base; unmatched bases: 3. Germline CDR1 and CDR2: LNHNV and YYDKDF (reference sequence). The CDR3 is made up of 16 amino acids. CDR3 region: CATSRVLALNTGELFF. CDR3 DNA: TGTGCCACCAGCAGAGTACTAGCGTTGAACACCGGGGAGCTGTTTTTT.

The chain combines TRBV29-1 with TRBJ2-7, with D tentatively TRBD1 (5 bases). V was pared by 4 bases and J by 4 bases, with 11 bases between. The germline CDR1 and CDR2 sequences are SQVTM and ANQGSEA. The CDR3 extends over 12 amino acids. As DNA, the CDR3 is TGCAGCGTTGGGGGCGCCCGTTACGAGCAGTACTTC. Its translation is CSVGGARYEQYF.

The genes are TRBV11-2 and TRBJ2-2; the match to TRBD2 covers 10 bases. V dropped 4 bases and J dropped 3; count of bases not matched to a gene: 5. The CDR3 contains 16 residues. Germline lookup yields CDR1 SGHAT and CDR2 FQNNGV. The CDR3 loop is CASSYLAGGDTGELFF. CDR3 sequence (DNA): TGTGCCAGCAGCTATTTAGCGGGGGGCGACACCGGGGAGCTGTTTTTT.

The chain has TRBV7-8 and TRBJ2-5; 9 nucleotides align to TRBD2. The V gene's germline CDR1 is SGHVS and CDR2 FQNEAQ. The CDR3 loop spans 16 amino acids. After removal of 2 bases from V and 4 bases from J, the junction contained 8 bases not matched to a gene. Here the CDR3 reads CASSLWASGARETQYF. The CDR3 nucleotides read TGTGCCAGCAGCTTATGGGCTAGCGGGGCCAGAGAGACCCAGTACTTC. The complete variable domain, with remaining parts taken from reference TRBV7-8 and TRBJ2-5, reads GAGVSQSPRYKVAKRGQDVALRCDPISGHVSLFWYQQALGQGPEFLTYFQNEAQLDKSGLPSDRFFAERPEGSVSTLKIQRTQQEDSAVYLCASSLWASGARETQYFGPGTRLLVL.

The chain employs TRBV27 and TRBJ2-2; D possibly corresponds to TRBD1 (5 bases). Germline CDR1 and CDR2: MNHEY and SMNVEV (reference sequence). Trimming shortened V by 4 bases and J by 5 bases, and 14 bases separated the two germline ends. CDR3 length: 15 residues. Here the CDR3 reads CASSSGQGGTGELFF. The DNA of the CDR3 is TGTGCCAGCAGTTCAGGGCAGGGTGGAACCGGGGAGCTGTTTTTT.

The chain is built from TRBV5-4 and TRBJ2-1, with 10 bases fitting TRBD2. This CDR3 comprises 17 residues. Germline CDR1 reads SGHNT; CDR2 reads YYREEE (reference sequence). Trimming at V came to 0 bases and at J to 0 bases, leaving 3 bases not matched to a gene. The CDR3 spells CASSLGLAGASYNEQFF. The CDR3 DNA is TGTGCCAGCAGCTTGGGTCTAGCGGGAGCCTCCTACAATGAGCAGTTCTTC.

This rearrangement joins TRBV10-3 to TRBJ2-1, with a tentative D call TRBD1 (5 bases). The V end was cut by 11 bases, the J end by 5 bases, with 16 bases between. Germline CDR1 reads ENHRY; CDR2 reads SYGVKD. The CDR3 spans 13 residues. CDR3 protein: CALRQPPDNEQFF. The CDR3 DNA reads TGTGCCTTACGACAGCCCCCGGACAATGAGCAGTTCTTC.